The rows below give T cell receptor beta chains drawn from one sample of a study of T-cell reconstitution after alpha-beta-depleted transplantation in children. TCRdb used MiXCR to reprocess the PCR reads, holding one entry per CDR3 protein. Seen here are about 70,000 distinct CDR3 sequences, under 13% observed once, and the top ten hold less than 15%. The specimen comprised PBMCs, sampled before TCRalphabeta/CD19-depleted stem cell transplant. The receptors derive from a boy aged 5 to 17 with acute myeloid leukemia, due to receive a stem cell transplant. Both conserved end residues are part of each CDR3. D genes are given only for firm matches. A row's size may be missing; if present it is once, few, many or a size class.

CDR3: CSVALSSGNTIYF
DNA: TGCAGCGTAGCTTTGAGCTCTGGAAACACCATATATTTT
V: TRBV29-1
J: TRBJ1-3
size: .
D: .

CDR3: CASSGSPGGVNTEAFF
DNA: TGCGCCAGCAGCGGGTCCCCAGGTGGCGTGAACACTGAAGCTTTCTTT
V: TRBV5-1
J: TRBJ1-1
size: many
D: .

CDR3: CASSLGNGRSEQYF
DNA: TGTGCCAGCAGCTTGGGCAATGGGCGTTCCGAGCAGTACTTC
V: TRBV7-6
J: TRBJ2-7
size: many
D: .

CDR3: CASSPWVGSADTQYF
DNA: TGTGCCAGCAGCCCGTGGGTCGGGAGCGCAGATACGCAGTATTTT
V: TRBV11-2
J: TRBJ2-3
size: .
D: .

CDR3: CSVPQRFFVGGYTF
DNA: TGCAGCGTTCCCCAGCGATTCTTTGTGGGTGGCTACACCTTC
V: TRBV29-1
J: TRBJ1-2
size: many
D: .

CDR3: CASSPPDSEYGYTF
DNA: TGTGCCAGCTCACCACCGGACAGTGAGTATGGCTACACCTTC
V: TRBV18
J: TRBJ1-2
size: many
D: .

CDR3: CASRGVSHKNTEAFF
DNA: TGTGCCAGCAGGGGGGTTTCACATAAGAACACTGAAGCTTTCTTT
V: TRBV25-1
J: TRBJ1-1
size: few
D: .

CDR3: CASSYIRETEAFF
DNA: TGTGCCAGCAGTTATATTAGGGAAACTGAAGCTTTCTTT
V: TRBV6-6
J: TRBJ1-1
size: many
D: .

CDR3: CASSLEALAKNTEAFF
DNA: TGTGCCAGCAGCTTAGAGGCATTGGCTAAGAACACTGAAGCTTTCTTT
V: TRBV7-2
J: TRBJ1-1
size: many
D: .

CDR3: CSARAGVGKNIQYF
DNA: TGCAGTGCCAGAGCAGGGGTGGGCAAAAACATTCAGTACTTC
V: TRBV20-1
J: TRBJ2-4
size: many
D: .

CDR3: CASSQTLRGSSYEQYF
DNA: TGTGCCAGCAGTCAAACTCTCAGGGGAAGCTCCTACGAGCAGTACTTC
V: TRBV28
J: TRBJ2-7
size: many
D: .

CDR3: CASSEREQGGGTQYF
DNA: TGTGCCAGCAGTGAAAGGGAACAGGGTGGGGGGACCCAGTACTTC
V: TRBV25-1
J: TRBJ2-5
size: many
D: .

CDR3: CASSVKGAGGPENEQFF
DNA: TGTGCCAGCAGTGTTAAAGGAGCGGGGGGGCCTGAAAATGAGCAGTTCTTC
V: TRBV2
J: TRBJ2-1
size: many
D: TRBD2

CDR3: CASSRGDNSPLHF
DNA: TGTGCCAGTTCGCGAGGGGATAATTCACCCCTCCACTTT
V: TRBV6-1
J: TRBJ1-6
size: many
D: .

CDR3: CAWNSGNGGEQFF
DNA: TGTGCCTGGAATAGCGGGAATGGTGGTGAGCAGTTCTTC
V: TRBV30
J: TRBJ2-1
size: .
D: TRBD2

CDR3: CATSREPYSNQPQHF
DNA: TGTGCCACCAGCAGAGAGCCTTATAGCAATCAGCCCCAGCATTTT
V: TRBV15
J: TRBJ1-5
size: many
D: .

CDR3: CASSFRLAGRTDTQYF
DNA: TGTGCCAGCAGTTTCCGACTAGCGGGCCGCACAGATACGCAGTATTTT
V: TRBV12-3/TRBV12-4
J: TRBJ2-3
size: many
D: TRBD2

CDR3: CASSLSSGEDTQYF
DNA: TGTGCCAGCAGCCTATCTAGCGGTGAAGATACGCAGTATTTT
V: TRBV3-1
J: TRBJ2-3
size: many
D: TRBD2

CDR3: CASSATTGTSGSNEQFF
DNA: TGTGCCAGCAGCGCCACTACCGGGACTAGCGGGAGTAATGAGCAGTTCTTC
V: TRBV13
J: TRBJ2-1
size: many
D: TRBD2

CDR3: CSARDALVGTGELFF
DNA: TGCAGTGCTAGAGATGCCCTTGTAGGCACCGGGGAGCTGTTTTTT
V: TRBV20-1
J: TRBJ2-2
size: many
D: .

CDR3: CATSRRTEETQYF
DNA: TGTGCCACCAGCAGAAGGACGGAAGAGACCCAGTACTTC
V: TRBV15
J: TRBJ2-5
size: few
D: .

CDR3: CASSLDSYSNQPQHF
DNA: TGTGCCAGCAGTCTGGACAGTTATAGCAATCAGCCCCAGCATTTT
V: TRBV11-2
J: TRBJ1-5
size: many
D: .

CDR3: CSAPRRVTGELFF
DNA: TGCAGTGCTCCCCGGAGGGTAACCGGGGAGCTGTTTTTT
V: TRBV20-1
J: TRBJ2-2
size: many
D: .

CDR3: CASSFRSGVLRLFF
DNA: TGTGCCAGCAGTTTTCGGTCAGGGGTGCTGAGACTGTTTTTT
V: TRBV12-3/TRBV12-4
J: TRBJ1-4
size: many
D: .

CDR3: CASSLASRGDSNQPQHF
DNA: TGTGCCAGCAGCTTAGCTTCCAGGGGTGATAGCAATCAGCCCCAGCATTTT
V: TRBV7-9
J: TRBJ1-5
size: .
D: .

CDR3: CASSFGTGVYGYTF
DNA: TGTGCCAGCAGCTTCGGGACGGGCGTTTATGGCTACACCTTC
V: TRBV9
J: TRBJ1-2
size: many
D: .

CDR3: CASSQTREQFF
DNA: TGTGCCAGCAGCCAAACCCGAGAGCAGTTCTTC
V: TRBV4-2
J: TRBJ2-1
size: many
D: .

CDR3: CASSAPGGSNQPQHF
DNA: TGTGCCAGCAGCGCCCCAGGAGGTAGTAATCAGCCCCAGCATTTT
V: TRBV7-3
J: TRBJ1-5
size: many
D: .

CDR3: CASSLGTSGSYEQFF
DNA: TGTGCCAGCAGCTTGGGGACTAGCGGGAGTTATGAGCAGTTCTTC
V: TRBV9
J: TRBJ2-1
size: many
D: TRBD2

CDR3: CASSYILTGGTEAFF
DNA: TGTGCCAGCAGTTACATCCTGACAGGAGGCACTGAAGCTTTCTTT
V: TRBV6-5
J: TRBJ1-1
size: many
D: .

CDR3: CATQHISEGPAFF
DNA: TGTGCCACCCAGCATATATCCGAGGGCCCAGCTTTCTTT
V: TRBV24-1
J: TRBJ1-1
size: many
D: .

CDR3: CASSDTGTSSEQFF
DNA: TGTGCCAGCAGTGACACCGGGACTAGCAGTGAGCAGTTCTTC
V: TRBV2
J: TRBJ2-1
size: .
D: TRBD2

CDR3: CASSPRPAGGSYGYTF
DNA: TGTGCCAGCAGTCCGCGCCCCGCGGGGGGTAGCTATGGCTACACCTTC
V: TRBV12-3/TRBV12-4
J: TRBJ1-2
size: many
D: .

CDR3: CASSYGVAVHQPQHF
DNA: TGTGCCAGCAGCTATGGGGTGGCAGTCCATCAGCCCCAGCATTTT
V: TRBV7-9
J: TRBJ1-5
size: many
D: .

CDR3: CASSFSPRDEQFF
DNA: TGTGCCAGCAGTTTTTCCCCGCGGGATGAGCAGTTCTTC
V: TRBV27
J: TRBJ2-1
size: many
D: .

CDR3: CASILTQGSEQYF
DNA: TGTGCCAGCATCCTTACTCAGGGTTCCGAGCAGTACTTC
V: TRBV21-1
J: TRBJ2-7
size: many
D: .

CDR3: CATQEGVSEAFF
DNA: TGTGCCACCCAGGAGGGTGTTTCCGAAGCTTTCTTT
V: TRBV3-1
J: TRBJ1-1
size: many
D: .

CDR3: CASSMGQTGSNTEAFF
DNA: TGTGCCAGTAGTATGGGGCAAACAGGGTCCAACACTGAAGCTTTCTTT
V: TRBV19
J: TRBJ1-1
size: .
D: .

CDR3: CASSLATANSNQPQHF
DNA: TGTGCCAGCAGCTTAGCGACAGCTAATAGCAATCAGCCCCAGCATTTT
V: TRBV7-2
J: TRBJ1-5
size: many
D: .

CDR3: CASNRLAGDNEQFF
DNA: TGTGCCAGCAACCGACTAGCGGGGGACAATGAGCAGTTCTTC
V: TRBV12-3/TRBV12-4
J: TRBJ2-1
size: many
D: TRBD2

CDR3: CASSYSASGGNQPQHF
DNA: TGTGCCAGCAGTTACTCGGCCTCGGGGGGCAATCAGCCCCAGCATTTT
V: TRBV6-2/TRBV6-3
J: TRBJ1-5
size: many
D: .

CDR3: CASRHWRSEETQYF
DNA: TGTGCCAGCCGTCACTGGAGGAGCGAGGAGACCCAGTACTTC
V: TRBV27
J: TRBJ2-5
size: many
D: .

CDR3: CSASPRLAGRYQETQYF
DNA: TGCAGTGCTAGTCCTCGACTAGCGGGCAGATACCAAGAGACCCAGTACTTC
V: TRBV20-1
J: TRBJ2-5
size: many
D: TRBD2

CDR3: CASSQLAGGLTDTQYF
DNA: TGCGCCAGCAGCCAATTAGCGGGGGGGCTGACAGATACGCAGTATTTT
V: TRBV4-1
J: TRBJ2-3
size: many
D: TRBD2

CDR3: CASSLDPGRTDTQYF
DNA: TGTGCCAGCAGTTTAGATCCGGGGCGGACAGATACGCAGTATTTT
V: TRBV12-3/TRBV12-4
J: TRBJ2-3
size: .
D: .

CDR3: CASSFRGRRHTGELFF
DNA: TGTGCCAGCAGCTTCCGCGGGCGGAGGCACACCGGGGAGCTGTTTTTT
V: TRBV11-2
J: TRBJ2-2
size: few
D: .